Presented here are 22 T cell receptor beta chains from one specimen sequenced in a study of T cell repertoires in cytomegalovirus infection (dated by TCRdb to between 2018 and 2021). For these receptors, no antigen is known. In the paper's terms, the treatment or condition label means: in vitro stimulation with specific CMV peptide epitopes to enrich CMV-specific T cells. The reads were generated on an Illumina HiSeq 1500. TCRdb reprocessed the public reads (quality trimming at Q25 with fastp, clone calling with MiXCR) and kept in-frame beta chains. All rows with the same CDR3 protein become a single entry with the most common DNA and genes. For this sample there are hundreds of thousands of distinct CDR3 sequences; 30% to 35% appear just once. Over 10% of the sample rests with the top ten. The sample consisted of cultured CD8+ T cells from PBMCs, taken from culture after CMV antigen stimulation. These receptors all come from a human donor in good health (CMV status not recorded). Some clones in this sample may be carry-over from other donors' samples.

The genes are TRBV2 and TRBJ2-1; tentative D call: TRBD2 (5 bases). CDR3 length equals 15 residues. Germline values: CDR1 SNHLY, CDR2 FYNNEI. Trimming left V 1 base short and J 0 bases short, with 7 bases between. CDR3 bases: TGTGCCAGCAGTGAAGTGGGGAGCTCCTACAATGAGCAGTTCTTC. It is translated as CASSEVGSSYNEQFF.

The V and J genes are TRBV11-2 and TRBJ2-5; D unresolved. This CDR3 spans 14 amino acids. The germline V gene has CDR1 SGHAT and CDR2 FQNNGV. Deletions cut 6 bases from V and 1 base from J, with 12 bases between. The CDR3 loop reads CASRTERGQETQYF. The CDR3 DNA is TGTGCCAGCAGAACAGAGCGCGGCCAAGAGACCCAGTACTTC.

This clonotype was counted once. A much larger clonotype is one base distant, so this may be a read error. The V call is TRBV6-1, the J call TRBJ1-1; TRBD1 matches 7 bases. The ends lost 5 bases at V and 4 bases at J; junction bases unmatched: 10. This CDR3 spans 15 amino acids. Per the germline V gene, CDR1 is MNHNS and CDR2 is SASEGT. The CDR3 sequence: CASSLRQGASTEAFF. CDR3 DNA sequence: TGTGCCAGCAGTTTACGACAGGGTGCTAGCACTGAAGCTTTCTTT.

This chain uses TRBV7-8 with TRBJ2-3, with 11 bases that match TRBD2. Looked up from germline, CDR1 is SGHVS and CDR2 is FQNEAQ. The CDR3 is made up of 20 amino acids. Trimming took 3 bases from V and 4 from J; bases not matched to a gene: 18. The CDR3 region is CASSFIWEVLAGDKADTQYF. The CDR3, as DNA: TGTGCCAGCAGCTTCATATGGGAGGTACTAGCGGGGGACAAGGCAGATACGCAGTATTTT.

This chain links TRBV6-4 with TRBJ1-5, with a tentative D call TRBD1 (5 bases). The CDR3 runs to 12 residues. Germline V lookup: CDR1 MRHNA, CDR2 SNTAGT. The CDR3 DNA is TGTGTCTCGAGGGACCGAAATCAGCCCCAGCATTTT. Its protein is CVSRDRNQPQHF.

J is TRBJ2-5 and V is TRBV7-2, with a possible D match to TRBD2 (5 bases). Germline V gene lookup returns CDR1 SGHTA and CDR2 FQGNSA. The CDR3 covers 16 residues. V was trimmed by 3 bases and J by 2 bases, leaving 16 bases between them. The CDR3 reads CASSFGRRLLQETQYF. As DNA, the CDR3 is TGTGCCAGCAGCTTCGGGCGGAGACTACTTCAAGAGACCCAGTACTTC.

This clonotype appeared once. CDR3 nucleotide sequence: TGCAGTGCTAGCTTCGCGGACAGCCTATTGGTAGCGGTGGGGCCCTCAGATACGCAGTATTTT. Translation gives CSASFADSLLVAVGPSDTQYF. The gene calls are TRBV20-1 and TRBJ2-3, with D possibly called TRBD1 or TRBD2 (6 bases each). The CDR3 has 21 amino acids. The germline V gene encodes CDR1 DFQATT and CDR2 SNEGSKA (reference sequence). The ends were cut back, 3 bases at V and 4 bases at J, with 35 bases in the middle.

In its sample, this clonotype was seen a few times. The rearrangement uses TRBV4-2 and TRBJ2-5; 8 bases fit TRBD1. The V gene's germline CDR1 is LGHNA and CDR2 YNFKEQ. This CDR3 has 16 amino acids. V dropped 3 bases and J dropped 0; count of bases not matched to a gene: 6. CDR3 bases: TGTGCCAGCAGCCACCGACAGGGGAAATACCAAGAGACCCAGTACTTC. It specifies CASSHRQGKYQETQYF.

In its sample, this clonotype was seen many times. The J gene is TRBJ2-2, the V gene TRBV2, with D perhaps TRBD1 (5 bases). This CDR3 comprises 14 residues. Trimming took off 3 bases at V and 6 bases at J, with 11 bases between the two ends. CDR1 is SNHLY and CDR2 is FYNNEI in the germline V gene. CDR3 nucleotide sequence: TGTGCCAGCAGTGATATGCAGGGTCCCGGGGAGCTGTTTTTT. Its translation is CASSDMQGPGELFF.

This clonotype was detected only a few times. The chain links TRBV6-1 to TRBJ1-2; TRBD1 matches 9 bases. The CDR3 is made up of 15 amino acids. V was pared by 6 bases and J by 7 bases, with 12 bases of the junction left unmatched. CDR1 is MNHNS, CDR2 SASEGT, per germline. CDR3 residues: CASSFGQGYLFGYTF. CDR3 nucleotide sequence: TGTGCCAGCAGCTTCGGACAGGGGTACCTATTTGGCTACACCTTC.

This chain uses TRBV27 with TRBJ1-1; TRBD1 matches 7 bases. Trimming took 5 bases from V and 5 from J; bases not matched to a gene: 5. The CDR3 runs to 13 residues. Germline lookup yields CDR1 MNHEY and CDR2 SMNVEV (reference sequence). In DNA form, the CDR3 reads TGTGCCAGCAGTCCCCAGGGGGAAACTGAAGCTTTCTTT. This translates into CASSPQGETEAFF.

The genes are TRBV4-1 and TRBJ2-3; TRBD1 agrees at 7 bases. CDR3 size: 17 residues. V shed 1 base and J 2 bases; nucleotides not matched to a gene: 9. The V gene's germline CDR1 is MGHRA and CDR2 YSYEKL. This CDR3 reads CASSQVTGTEYTDTQYF. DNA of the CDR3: TGCGCCAGCAGCCAAGTGACCGGGACAGAATACACAGATACGCAGTATTTT.

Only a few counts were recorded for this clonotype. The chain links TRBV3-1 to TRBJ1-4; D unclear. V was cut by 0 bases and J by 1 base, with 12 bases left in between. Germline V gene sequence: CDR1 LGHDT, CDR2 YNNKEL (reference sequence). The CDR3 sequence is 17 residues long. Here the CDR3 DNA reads TGTGCCAGCAGCCAAGATGGCTTTCGACGAACTAATGAAAAACTGTTTTTT. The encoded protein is CASSQDGFRRTNEKLFF.

The CDR3 coding sequence is TGTGCCGGCAGTTTCGGAGGGGGGCCGCCCAGCTCCTACGAGCAGTACGTC. It specifies CAGSFGGGPPSSYEQYV. The chain recombines TRBV12-3 or TRBV12-4 with TRBJ2-7, with D possibly called TRBD1 or TRBD2 (6 bases each). The CDR3 has 17 amino acids.

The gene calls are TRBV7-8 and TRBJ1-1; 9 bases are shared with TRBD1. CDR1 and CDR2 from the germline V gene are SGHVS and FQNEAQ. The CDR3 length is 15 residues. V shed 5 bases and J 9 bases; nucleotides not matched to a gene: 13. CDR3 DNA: TGTGCCAGCAGCCTAGAGCCTCCGGGACAGGGACAAGCTTTCTTT. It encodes CASSLEPPGQGQAFF.

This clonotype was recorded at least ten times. For the CDR3, the DNA is TGTGCCAGCAGGATGAACACCGGGGAGCTGTTTTTT. Its translation: CASRMNTGELFF. The genes are TRBV7-9 and TRBJ2-2; D is unresolved. Between the trimmed V and J ends, which lost 6 bases and 1 base, there was a span of 3 bases. This CDR3 is 12 amino acids long. Per the germline V gene, CDR1 is SEHNR and CDR2 is FQNEAQ (reference sequence).

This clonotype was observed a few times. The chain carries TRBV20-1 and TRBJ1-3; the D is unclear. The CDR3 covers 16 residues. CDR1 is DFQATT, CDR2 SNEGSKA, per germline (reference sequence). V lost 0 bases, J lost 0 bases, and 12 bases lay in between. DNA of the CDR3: TGCAGTGCTAGAGATCGTTACATCAACTCTGGAAACACCATATATTTT. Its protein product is CSARDRYINSGNTIYF.

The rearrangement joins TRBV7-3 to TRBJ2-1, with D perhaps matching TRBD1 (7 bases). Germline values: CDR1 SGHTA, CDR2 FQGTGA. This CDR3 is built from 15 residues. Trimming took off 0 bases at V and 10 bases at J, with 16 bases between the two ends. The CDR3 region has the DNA TGTGCCAGCAGCTTAACCCCTAGTCCAGGGGGGGAGCAGTTCTTC. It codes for CASSLTPSPGGEQFF. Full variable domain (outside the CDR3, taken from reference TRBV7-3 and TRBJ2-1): GAGVSQTPSNKVTEKGKYVELRCDPISGHTALYWYRQSLGQGPEFLIYFQGTGAADDSGLPNDRFFAVRPEGSVSTLKIQRTERGDSAVYLCASSLTPSPGGEQFFGPGTRLTVL.

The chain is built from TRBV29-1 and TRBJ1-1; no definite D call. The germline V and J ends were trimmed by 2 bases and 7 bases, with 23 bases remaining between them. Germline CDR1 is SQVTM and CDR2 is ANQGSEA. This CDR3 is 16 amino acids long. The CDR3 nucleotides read TGCAGCGTTGAATACCCCTCTGTGAGGCCGACTCGTGAAGCTTTCTTT. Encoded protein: CSVEYPSVRPTREAFF.

The CDR3 loop reads CASSDWDRGDYGYTF. The DNA for the CDR3 is TGTGCCAGCAGTGATTGGGACAGGGGAGACTATGGCTACACCTTC. V is TRBV6-1 and J is TRBJ1-2, with 10 nucleotides matching TRBD1. Germline V gene lookup returns CDR1 MNHNS and CDR2 SASEGT. After removal of 3 bases from V and 3 bases from J, the junction contained 4 bases not matched to a gene. The CDR3 runs to 15 residues.

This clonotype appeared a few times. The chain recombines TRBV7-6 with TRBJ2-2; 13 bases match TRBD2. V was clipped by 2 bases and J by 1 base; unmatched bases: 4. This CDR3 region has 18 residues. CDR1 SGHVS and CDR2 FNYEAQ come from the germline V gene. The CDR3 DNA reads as TGTGCCAGCAGCTTAACTAGCGGGGGGGCCGAGAACACCGGGGAGCTGTTTTTT. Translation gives CASSLTSGGAENTGELFF.

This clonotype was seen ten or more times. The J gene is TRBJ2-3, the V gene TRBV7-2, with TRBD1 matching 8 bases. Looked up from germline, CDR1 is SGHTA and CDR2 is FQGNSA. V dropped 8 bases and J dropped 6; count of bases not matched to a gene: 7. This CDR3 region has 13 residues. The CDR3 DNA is TGTGCCAGCCGATCAGGGGGCAGGGATACGCAGTATTTT. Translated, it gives CASRSGGRDTQYF.